Each of the 21 T cell receptor beta chains below was sequenced from the same sample in a study of metastatic and nonmetastatic thyroid tumors. Using MiXCR, TCRdb re-called clones from the PCR reads. The table has roughly 24,000 clones, around 21% seen once. Every patient was untreated before thyroid surgery. Material for sequencing was blood. These receptors all come from a male donor with papillary thyroid cancer or a benign thyroid nodule (not recorded which). Some clones in this sample may be carry-over from other donors' samples.

This clone was counted ten times or more. The V gene is TRBV30, the J gene TRBJ2-4; weak D call: TRBD2 (7 bases). Germline CDR1 GTSNPN, CDR2 SVGIG (reference sequence). The CDR3 has 15 residues. Between the trimmed V and J ends, which lost 1 base and 5 bases, there was a span of 15 bases. The CDR3 nucleotides are TGTGCCTGGAGTGGGCCCGGGGGGCTCGAAAACATTCAGTACTTC. Its protein product is CAWSGPGGLENIQYF.

This clone occurred once. The chain has TRBV4-2 and TRBJ2-1, with 11 bases lining up with TRBD2. V shed 0 bases and J 3 bases; nucleotides not matched to a gene: 1. Per the germline V gene, CDR1 is LGHNA and CDR2 is YNFKEQ. CDR3 size: 16 residues. The CDR3 is CASSQDTSGSYNEQFF. CDR3 bases: TGTGCCAGCAGCCAAGATACTAGCGGGAGCTACAATGAGCAGTTCTTC.

The V call is TRBV7-2, the J call TRBJ2-5, with D maybe TRBD1 (6 bases). The CDR3 runs to 17 residues. Trimming pared 1 base from V and 7 bases from J, leaving 22 bases between. Germline V gene sequence: CDR1 SGHTA, CDR2 FQGNSA. CDR3 protein: CASSLGGCTGPRRTQYF. The CDR3 bases are TGTGCCAGCAGCTTAGGGGGCTGTACAGGGCCCCGGCGGACCCAGTACTTC.

By its share, this clone is medium-sized. The gene calls are TRBV12-5 and TRBJ2-7; 10 bases fit TRBD2. CDR1 LGHNT and CDR2 FRNRAP come from the germline V gene. Trimming removed 8 bases from V and 6 bases from J; junction bases left unmatched: 10. The CDR3 is made up of 14 amino acids. This CDR3 reads CASSSSGRAGEQYF. The CDR3 nucleotides are TGTGCTAGTTCGTCTAGCGGGAGAGCAGGCGAGCAGTACTTC. The full variable domain, in which reference TRBV12-5 and TRBJ2-7 provide the parts outside the CDR3, is DARVTQTPRHKVTEMGQEVTMRCQPILGHNTVFWYRQTMMQGLELLAYFRNRAPLDDSGMPKDRFSAEMPDATLATLKIQPSEPRDSAVYFCASSSSGRAGEQYFGPGTRLTVT.

This chain uses TRBV3-1 with TRBJ2-7; 7 bases are a match to TRBD2. After removal of 4 bases from V and 7 bases from J, the junction contained 4 bases not matched to a gene. The CDR3 has 12 amino acids. The V gene's germline CDR1 is LGHDT and CDR2 YNNKEL (reference sequence). The CDR3 spells CASSRLAGEQYF. DNA for the CDR3: TGTGCCAGCAGCCGACTAGCTGGGGAGCAGTACTTC.

In its sample, this clone was seen many times. This same CDR3 is encoded by further DNA sequences in the sample. The J gene is TRBJ1-2, the V gene TRBV19; D is uncertain. Germline V gene lookup returns CDR1 LNHDA and CDR2 SQIVND (reference sequence). With 8 bases removed from V and 5 bases from J, the gap between germline ends came to 9 bases. This CDR3 spans 11 amino acids. CDR3 DNA sequence: TGTGCCAGTGGGCAGGAATATGGCTACACCTTC. Protein sequence: CASGQEYGYTF.

In this sample, this clone turned up many times. This rearrangement joins TRBV12-3 or TRBV12-4 to TRBJ1-2; D unclear. The CDR3 is made up of 13 amino acids. Trimming shortened V by 6 bases and J by 7 bases, and 15 bases separated the two germline ends. CDR3 bases: TGTGCCAGCAGCCTTATGGAGGGAAGTGGCTACACCTTC. Translating it yields CASSLMEGSGYTF.

This clone has ten or more counts. This chain joins TRBV19 and TRBJ2-2, with D perhaps given as TRBD1 or TRBD2 (5 bases each). Germline CDR1 LNHDA, CDR2 SQIVND (reference sequence). Trimming shortened V by 7 bases and J by 5 bases, and 11 bases separated the two germline ends. There are 13 residues in the CDR3. CDR3 in amino acids: CASMGVGTGELFF. The CDR3 DNA reads as TGTGCCAGTATGGGGGTTGGGACCGGGGAGCTGTTTTTT.

This clone is termed medium-sized. Other nucleotide sequences from this sample produce the same CDR3. The rearrangement uses TRBV20-1 and TRBJ1-1; 10 positions agree with TRBD1. Germline lookup yields CDR1 DFQATT and CDR2 SNEGSKA (reference sequence). CDR3 size: 17 residues. After removal of 6 bases from V and 3 bases from J, the junction contained 16 bases not matched to a gene. As DNA, the CDR3 is TGCAGTGCGGATAACCGGGACAGGGGCGGAGGGCACACTGAAGCTTTCTTT. It translates to CSADNRDRGGGHTEAFF.

The chain is built from TRBV5-1 and TRBJ2-7; D unclear. Germline CDR1 and CDR2: SGHRS and YFSETQ. V lost 2 bases and J 0 bases, leaving 9 bases between the germline ends. CDR3 length: 14 amino acids. This chain's CDR3 is CASSFITSSYEQYF. For the CDR3, the DNA is TGCGCCAGCAGCTTTATTACCAGCTCCTACGAGCAGTACTTC.

This chain uses TRBV5-1 with TRBJ2-6; 8 bases are a match to TRBD1. Trimming at V came to 5 bases and at J to 0 bases, leaving 10 bases not matched to a gene. The CDR3 covers 18 residues. CDR1 is SGHRS, CDR2 YFSETQ, per germline. As DNA, the CDR3 is TGCGCCAGCAGGCAGGGGACAGGTTCCTTCTCTGGGGCCAACGTCCTGACTTTC. Translating gives CASRQGTGSFSGANVLTF.

This clone came up once. The V and J genes are TRBV9 and TRBJ2-3; D gene ambiguous. V was cut by 1 base and J by 4 bases, with 16 bases left in between. The CDR3 consists of 16 residues. Germline V CDR1 and CDR2: SGDLS, YYNGEE. The CDR3: CASSVCLGLAADTQYF. The CDR3 DNA reads as TGTGCCAGCAGCGTATGTCTGGGGTTAGCTGCAGATACGCAGTATTTT.

This clone has at least ten counts. This chain joins TRBV7-8 and TRBJ2-1, with 9 bases fitting TRBD1. This CDR3 is built from 14 residues. V trimming: 5 bases; J trimming: 7 bases; junction bases outside the gene matches: 6. Germline loops: CDR1 SGHVS, CDR2 FQNEAQ. In DNA, the CDR3 is TGTGCCAGCAGCCACTCCGGGACAGGGAATGAGCAGTTCTTC. Translated, it gives CASSHSGTGNEQFF. The full variable domain, with the rest looked up from reference TRBV7-8 and TRBJ2-1, is GAGVSQSPRYKVAKRGQDVALRCDPISGHVSLFWYQQALGQGPEFLTYFQNEAQLDKSGLPSDRFFAERPEGSVSTLKIQRTQQEDSAVYLCASSHSGTGNEQFFGPGTRLTVL.

This clone was seen at least ten times. This CDR3 is CASSRQEHYEQYF. The CDR3 nucleotides are TGTGCCAGCAGCCGACAGGAACACTACGAGCAGTACTTC. The gene calls are TRBV5-4 and TRBJ2-7, with a weak D call TRBD1 (6 bases). This CDR3 region has 13 residues. V was trimmed by 4 bases and J by 3 bases, leaving 11 bases between them. CDR1 is SGHNT and CDR2 is YYREEE in the germline V gene (reference sequence).

The chain joins TRBV20-1 to TRBJ2-7; 10 nucleotides align to TRBD2. The CDR3 sequence is 15 residues long. The germline gives CDR1 DFQATT, CDR2 SNEGSKA (reference sequence). Unmatched junction bases numbered 6, after V lost 2 bases and J lost 2 bases. As DNA, the CDR3 is TGCAGTGCTAGAAGGTCTAGCGGGAGCCCCTACGAGCAGTACTTC. Translating gives CSARRSSGSPYEQYF.

The gene calls are TRBV20-1 and TRBJ2-1; D is unclear. The CDR3 has 14 residues. Trimming took off 2 bases at V and 13 bases at J, with 21 bases between the two ends. CDR1 DFQATT and CDR2 SNEGSKA come from the germline V gene (reference sequence). CDR3 protein: CSARWALTASDQFF. DNA of the CDR3: TGCAGTGCTAGATGGGCTCTAACTGCCTCTGATCAGTTCTTC.

The chain couples TRBV14 to TRBJ2-3; D may be TRBD2 (5 bases). The V gene lost 4 bases and the J gene lost 0 bases, with 11 bases spanning the gap. CDR3 length: 15 amino acids. In germline, CDR1 is SGHDN, CDR2 FVKESK. The CDR3 DNA sequence: TGTGCCAGCAGCCGAACGGGGATCAGCACAGATACGCAGTATTTT. Protein: CASSRTGISTDTQYF.

This clone was picked up many times. The chain recombines TRBV7-9 with TRBJ2-1; D may be TRBD2 (6 bases). The V end lost 6 bases, the J end lost 7 bases, and 16 bases lay between the germline ends. There are 14 residues in the CDR3. The germline gives CDR1 SEHNR, CDR2 FQNEAQ (reference sequence). CDR3 residues: CASSPGLGSNEQFF. In DNA, the CDR3 is TGTGCCAGCAGTCCGGGACTGGGTAGTAATGAGCAGTTCTTC.

This clone was seen repeatedly, ten times or more. This chain links TRBV28 with TRBJ1-2; D unclear. The CDR3 is 17 residues long. V was cut by 3 bases and J by 4 bases, with 21 bases left in between. The germline V gene encodes CDR1 MDHEN and CDR2 SYDVKM. CDR3: CASSLPLLPGRFYGYTF. The CDR3 nucleotides are TGTGCCAGCAGTTTGCCCCTACTCCCCGGACGGTTCTATGGCTACACCTTC.

The V call is TRBV30, the J call TRBJ2-4; D perhaps matches TRBD2 (6 bases). V was shortened by 3 bases and J by 8 bases, with 20 bases between the two germline ends. This CDR3 has 15 amino acids. Per the germline V gene, CDR1 is GTSNPN and CDR2 is SVGIG (reference sequence). This CDR3 is CAWRGRSAGSDIQYF. CDR3 nucleotide sequence: TGTGCCTGGAGAGGGAGGAGCGCCGGGAGTGACATTCAGTACTTC.

Notes on this clone: One junction end disagrees with the germline gene, perhaps due to a read error. Other DNA sequences in the same sample also yield this CDR3. J is TRBJ2-2 and V is TRBV4-1; 7 bases line up with TRBD2. Germline V CDR1 and CDR2: MGHRA, YSYEKL. This CDR3 comprises 16 residues. The DNA of the CDR3 is TGCGCCAGCAGCCAAGATCCCCAGCGGGAAACCGGGGAGCTATTTTTT. Protein: CASSQDPQRETGELFF.